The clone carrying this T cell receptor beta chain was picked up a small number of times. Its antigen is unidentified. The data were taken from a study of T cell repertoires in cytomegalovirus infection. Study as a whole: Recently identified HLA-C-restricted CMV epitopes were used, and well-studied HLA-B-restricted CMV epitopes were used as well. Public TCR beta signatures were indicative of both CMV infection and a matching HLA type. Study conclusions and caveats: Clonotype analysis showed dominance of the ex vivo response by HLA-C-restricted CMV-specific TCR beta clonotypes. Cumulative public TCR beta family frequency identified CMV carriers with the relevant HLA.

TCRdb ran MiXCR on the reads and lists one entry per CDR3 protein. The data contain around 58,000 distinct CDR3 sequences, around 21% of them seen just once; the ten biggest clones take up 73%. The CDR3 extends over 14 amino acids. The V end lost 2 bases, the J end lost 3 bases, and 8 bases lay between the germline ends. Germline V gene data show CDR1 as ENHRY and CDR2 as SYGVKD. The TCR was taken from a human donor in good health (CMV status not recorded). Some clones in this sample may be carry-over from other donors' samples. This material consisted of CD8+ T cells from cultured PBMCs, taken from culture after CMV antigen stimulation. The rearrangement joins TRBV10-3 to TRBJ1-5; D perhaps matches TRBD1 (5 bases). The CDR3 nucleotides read TGTGCCATCAGTGAGGACAGCAACAATCAGCCCCAGCATTTT. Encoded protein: CAISEDSNNQPQHF.